This section outlines one TCR beta chain sequence together with its context. The CDR3 contains 12 residues. Germline lookup yields CDR1 KGHSH and CDR2 LQKENI. V was shortened by 4 bases and J by 5 bases, with 8 bases between the two germline ends. Mixed chimerism was transient after nonmyeloablative marrow transplants from related graft donors. The source of the sample is a study of Tregs in tolerant kidney transplant recipients. This table comes from immunoSEQ multiplex PCR, and its TCRdb copy is limited to in-frame clones, with some not included. The sample lists 74,000 or so clones, 90% to 95% seen once, with 1.5% to 2% in the top ten.

This clonotype originated in a human patient who received a combined kidney and bone marrow transplant. The T cells may come from the graft donor. The rearrangement joins TRBV18 to TRBJ1-2; tentatively, D is TRBD1 (6 bases). Sequenced here: CD4+ T cells from blood (PBMCs), sampled 24 months after the transplant. The CDR3 sequence is CASSRQVYGYTF. CDR3 DNA: TGTGCCAGCTCACGACAGGTATATGGCTACACCTTC.